The 30 T cell receptor beta chains reported below all come from one sample, sequenced in a study of cytomegalovirus exposure and HLA in healthy donors. Sequenced by immunoSEQ multiplex PCR; TCRdb stores in-frame clones only, minus some. The sample consists of a few hundred thousand clones, around 89% of them appearing once. The sample was PBMCs. These receptors were obtained from a woman younger than 35 in good health and CMV-seronegative.

A remark on this clone: This specimen includes other DNA sequences encoding the same CDR3. This chain links TRBV7-7 with TRBJ2-2; no firm D call. CDR3 size: 13 residues. V was clipped by 2 bases and J by 2 bases, with 3 bases between them. CDR1 and CDR2 (germline): SSHAT, FNYEAQ (reference sequence). CDR3 nucleotide sequence: TGTGCCAGCAGCTTATCTAACACCGGGGAGCTGTTTTTT. Amino acids: CASSLSNTGELFF.

The rearrangement links TRBV15 to TRBJ1-1, with D tentatively TRBD1 (6 bases). The CDR3 consists of 13 residues. In germline, CDR1 is LNHNV, CDR2 YYDKDF (reference sequence). V lost 4 bases and J lost 1, with 7 bases in between. CDR3 amino acids: CATSTGANTEAFF. The CDR3 DNA follows: TGTGCCACCAGCACAGGGGCGAACACTGAAGCTTTCTTT.

V gene TRBV5-6 combines with J gene TRBJ2-3, with TRBD2 identical over 10 bases. The V segment lost 4 bases and the J segment 3 bases; nucleotides outside the gene matches: 8. From germline, CDR1 is SGHDT and CDR2 YYEEEE. This CDR3 spans 16 amino acids. CDR3 sequence: CASSVKRGGHTDTQYF. The CDR3, as DNA: TGTGCCAGCAGCGTAAAGCGGGGGGGCCATACAGATACGCAGTATTTT.

The chain joins TRBV10-3 to TRBJ2-5; 7 bases fit TRBD2. Germline V CDR1 and CDR2: ENHRY, SYGVKD. The CDR3 runs 12 residues. The V and J ends lost 10 bases and 1 base, in that order; junction bases with no gene match: 3. The CDR3 here is CATTGGQETQYF. The CDR3 bases are TGTGCCACAACGGGGGGCCAAGAGACCCAGTACTTC.

The chain couples TRBV15 to TRBJ2-5; perhaps TRBD1 as D (7 bases). From germline, CDR1 is LNHNV and CDR2 YYDKDF (reference sequence). The V end was cut by 5 bases, the J end by 5 bases, with 15 bases between. This CDR3 is 14 amino acids long. CDR3 region: CATSARDRRETQYF. The CDR3 coding sequence is TGTGCCACCAGCGCGCGGGACAGAAGGGAGACCCAGTACTTC.

V and J are TRBV11-2 and TRBJ2-7; TRBD1 is a possible D gene (6 bases). CDR1 and CDR2 (germline): SGHAT, FQNNGV. V dropped 1 base and J dropped 2 bases, with 18 bases sitting between them. This CDR3 is 17 amino acids long. The CDR3 reads CASSLGYGQTRPYEQYF. DNA for the CDR3: TGTGCCAGCAGCTTAGGCTACGGACAGACCAGACCCTACGAGCAGTACTTC.

Regarding this clone: Other DNA sequences in the same sample also yield this CDR3. J is TRBJ2-6 and V is TRBV6-5; D not resolved. CDR1 and CDR2 from the germline V gene are MNHEY and SVGAGI. This CDR3 has 15 amino acids. V dropped 0 bases and J dropped 1 base, with 4 bases sitting between them. The CDR3 protein is CASSYSSSGANVLTF. CDR3 DNA: TGTGCCAGCAGTTACTCGTCGTCTGGGGCCAACGTCCTGACTTTC.

V usage is TRBV5-4 and J usage is TRBJ1-1, with a weak D call TRBD1 (5 bases). The CDR3 extends over 14 amino acids. Trimming cost V 3 bases and J 4 bases, with 13 bases left between them. Germline loops: CDR1 SGHNT, CDR2 YYREEE (reference sequence). The CDR3: CASSSSGGGTEAFF. CDR3 bases: TGTGCCAGCAGCTCCTCCGGGGGGGGCACTGAAGCTTTCTTT. Based on the CDR3 plus reference TRBV5-4 and TRBJ1-1, the full variable domain is ETGVTQSPTHLIKTRGQQVTLRCSSQSGHNTVSWYQQALGQGPQFIFQYYREEENGRGNFPPRFSGLQFPNYSSELNVNALELDDSALYLCASSSSGGGTEAFFGQGTRLTVV.

The V and J genes are TRBV2 and TRBJ1-3; possible D gene TRBD1, 5 bases. Trimming stripped 7 bases from V and 4 bases from J, with 17 bases between. Germline lookup yields CDR1 SNHLY and CDR2 FYNNEI. This CDR3 has 15 amino acids. CDR3 nucleotides: TGTGCCAGCATGTTTGGAGGGACGATCGGAAACACCATATATTTT. It codes for CASMFGGTIGNTIYF.

The table lists this clone with a count of one. The rearrangement joins TRBV5-1 to TRBJ2-3, with 7 bases that match TRBD1. With V trimmed by 1 base and J by 2 bases, 7 bases remained unmatched. There are 16 residues in the CDR3. Per germline, CDR1 SGHRS and CDR2 YFSETQ. The DNA for the CDR3 is TGCGCCAGCAGCTTGAACCGGGACAGAATCACAGATACGCAGTATTTT. This codes for CASSLNRDRITDTQYF.

The chain links TRBV6-5 to TRBJ1-2; 10 bases are a match to TRBD1. CDR3 length: 16 amino acids. The junction had 11 bases not matched to a gene; V was cut back by 2 bases and J by 8 bases. CDR1 is MNHEY, CDR2 SVGAGI, per germline. DNA of the CDR3: TGTGCCAGCAGTTACGGGCCAGGGACAGGGGTCTTCGGCTACACCTTC. Its protein is CASSYGPGTGVFGYTF.

V is TRBV7-9 and J is TRBJ1-2, with 8 positions matching TRBD1. Per the germline V gene, CDR1 is SEHNR and CDR2 is FQNEAQ (reference sequence). V was clipped by 1 base and J by 7 bases; unmatched bases: 2. The CDR3 runs 13 residues. CDR3 in DNA: TGTGCCAGCAGCTTAGGCCAGGGGGCTGGCTACACCTTC. Residues: CASSLGQGAGYTF.

The rearrangement links TRBV28 to TRBJ1-3; no clear D gene. The CDR3 sequence is 13 residues long. Germline V gene lookup returns CDR1 MDHEN and CDR2 SYDVKM. V lost 8 bases and J 0 bases, leaving 8 bases between the germline ends. CDR3 region: CASYSSSGNTIYF. In nucleotides, the CDR3 is TGTGCCAGCTACAGTTCCTCTGGAAACACCATATATTTT.

The genes are TRBV7-9 and TRBJ1-1; a weak D match, TRBD1 (6 bases). This CDR3 contains 14 residues. The V end lost 4 bases, the J end lost 0 bases, and 9 bases lay between the germline ends. The germline CDR1 and CDR2 sequences are SEHNR and FQNEAQ (reference sequence). This CDR3 is CASSSQGLNTEAFF. CDR3 DNA sequence: TGTGCCAGCAGCTCTCAGGGGCTGAACACTGAAGCTTTCTTT.

The gene calls are TRBV28 and TRBJ2-7, with a weak D call TRBD1 (6 bases). V lost 1 base to trimming and J lost 6 bases, with 7 bases between them. The germline CDR1 and CDR2 sequences are MDHEN and SYDVKM. The CDR3 spans 12 residues. The CDR3, as DNA: TGTGCCAGCAGTTTATCAGGGGTCGAGCAGTACTTC. Protein product: CASSLSGVEQYF.

The rearrangement uses TRBV9 and TRBJ2-7; D is perhaps TRBD1 (6 bases). Germline-derived CDR1 and CDR2 are SGDLS and YYNGEE. The CDR3 consists of 14 residues. V lost 3 bases and J lost 0, with 10 bases in between. CDR3 coding DNA: TGTGCCAGCAGCGCAACAGGGAGCTCCTACGAGCAGTACTTC. It codes for CASSATGSSYEQYF.

The chain uses TRBV11-1 and TRBJ1-4; D remains unclear. Per the germline V gene, CDR1 is SGHAT and CDR2 is FQDESV (reference sequence). This CDR3 region has 15 residues. Trimming cost V 6 bases and J 8 bases, with 19 bases left between them. CDR3 in DNA: TGTGCCAGCAGACTGACCGGGATTGGGGTCGAAAAACTGTTTTTT. Its translation is CASRLTGIGVEKLFF.

This chain uses TRBV28 with TRBJ1-5, with 7 bases lining up with TRBD1. Germline assignment: CDR1 MDHEN and CDR2 SYDVKM. V trimming: 4 bases; J trimming: 3 bases; junction bases outside the gene matches: 6. CDR3 size: 15 residues. In DNA form, the CDR3 reads TGTGCCAGCAGTTCGACAGGGATCGCCAATCAGCCCCAGCATTTT. It translates to CASSSTGIANQPQHF.

CDR3 region: CASSADRGNEKLFF. The CDR3 coding sequence is TGTGCCAGTAGTGCTGACAGGGGTAATGAAAAACTGTTTTTT. V is TRBV19 and J is TRBJ1-4; TRBD1 matches at 8 bases. There are 14 residues in the CDR3. Germline CDR1 and CDR2: LNHDA and SQIVND (reference sequence). The V and J ends lost 5 bases and 4 bases, in that order; junction bases with no gene match: 3.

The rearrangement links TRBV28 to TRBJ1-2; D gene ambiguous. Per germline, CDR1 MDHEN and CDR2 SYDVKM. V was shortened by 7 bases and J by 7 bases, with 16 bases between the two germline ends. The CDR3 has 13 residues. The CDR3 coding sequence is TGTGCCAGCACCATAAGGCGGGCGGGTGGCTACACCTTC. Protein sequence: CASTIRRAGGYTF.

The chain couples TRBV4-1 to TRBJ1-2, with a possible D match to TRBD1 (5 bases). CDR1 is MGHRA and CDR2 is YSYEKL in the germline V gene. This CDR3 has 16 residues. V was shortened by 2 bases and J by 4 bases, with 17 bases between the two germline ends. The CDR3: CASSQILNPQGYGYTF. CDR3 nucleotide sequence: TGCGCCAGCAGCCAAATACTAAACCCCCAGGGCTATGGCTACACCTTC.

The V and J genes are TRBV5-4 and TRBJ2-3; D gene ambiguous. The V gene's germline CDR1 is SGHNT and CDR2 YYREEE (reference sequence). The CDR3 sequence is 14 residues long. V shed 2 bases and J shed 0 bases, with 7 bases lying between them. In nucleotides, the CDR3 is TGTGCCAGCAGCTTACGCAGAAGCACAGATACGCAGTATTTT. Translation gives CASSLRRSTDTQYF. Variable domain in full (rest from reference TRBV5-4 and TRBJ2-3): ETGVTQSPTHLIKTRGQQVTLRCSSQSGHNTVSWYQQALGQGPQFIFQYYREEENGRGNFPPRFSGLQFPNYSSELNVNALELDDSALYLCASSLRRSTDTQYFGPGTRLTVL.

The chain combines TRBV29-1 with TRBJ2-1; D is possibly TRBD2 (6 bases). Trimming took off 6 bases at V and 7 bases at J, with 19 bases between the two ends. The CDR3 totals 14 residues. Looked up from germline, CDR1 is SQVTM and CDR2 is ANQGSEA. The CDR3, as DNA: TGCAGCGTGGTCCCGGGACTTCCTACGAATGAGCAGTTCTTC. It encodes CSVVPGLPTNEQFF.

The chain links TRBV6-5 to TRBJ1-1; no definite D call. There are 15 residues in the CDR3. CDR1 MNHEY and CDR2 SVGAGI come from the germline V gene. V was trimmed by 0 bases and J by 4 bases, leaving 12 bases between them. CDR3 bases: TGTGCCAGCAGTTACTCGGAGGGTTGGGGCACTGAAGCTTTCTTT. Protein: CASSYSEGWGTEAFF.

This clone turned up a few times. The chain links TRBV6-1 to TRBJ1-1; D remains ambiguous. The CDR3 is 11 amino acids. V was trimmed by 1 base and J by 8 bases, leaving 5 bases between them. Germline-derived CDR1 and CDR2 are MNHNS and SASEGT. CDR3 in amino acids: CASSEVIEAFF. CDR3 DNA sequence: TGTGCCAGCAGTGAAGTAATCGAAGCTTTCTTT.

This clone was picked up one time. The rearrangement links TRBV4-1 to TRBJ1-3; D uncertain. Germline-derived CDR1 and CDR2 are MGHRA and YSYEKL. V was trimmed by 4 bases and J by 0 bases, leaving 13 bases between them. The CDR3 is 16 amino acids. CDR3 bases: TGCGCCAGCAGCCTGGGTCTTAGCAACTCTGGAAACACCATATATTTT. It translates to CASSLGLSNSGNTIYF.

The chain uses TRBV10-3 and TRBJ2-7; 8 nucleotides agree with TRBD1. Trimming at V came to 6 bases and at J to 0 bases, leaving 7 bases not matched to a gene. The CDR3 contains 15 residues. Germline loops: CDR1 ENHRY, CDR2 SYGVKD. The CDR3 sequence is CAISKQGDFSYEQYF. The DNA for the CDR3 is TGTGCCATCAGCAAACAGGGGGATTTCTCCTACGAGCAGTACTTC.

This sequence joins TRBV7-2 and TRBJ1-2; TRBD1 aligns across 7 bases. The CDR3 loop spans 15 amino acids. After removal of 5 bases from V and 7 bases from J, the junction contained 13 bases not matched to a gene. Per the germline V gene, CDR1 is SGHTA and CDR2 is FQGNSA. The DNA for the CDR3 is TGTGCCAGCAGCACAGACAGGGTTGAATGGGGTGGCTACACCTTC. This codes for CASSTDRVEWGGYTF.

The V call is TRBV7-8, the J call TRBJ2-7, with unresolved D. Germline CDR1 SGHVS, CDR2 FQNEAQ. Between the trimmed V and J ends, which lost 5 bases and 0 bases, there was a span of 14 bases. The CDR3 loop spans 15 amino acids. The CDR3 DNA reads as TGTGCCAGCAGCCCTAGTTCAACCTACTCCTACGAGCAGTACTTC. Amino acid sequence: CASSPSSTYSYEQYF.

The chain is built from TRBV15 and TRBJ2-1, with 10 nucleotides matching TRBD2. CDR1 and CDR2 from the germline V gene are LNHNV and YYDKDF (reference sequence). The CDR3 is made up of 17 amino acids. The ends lost 0 bases at V and 7 bases at J; junction bases unmatched: 9. CDR3: CATSRDQLAGALNEQFF. The CDR3 nucleotides read TGTGCCACCAGCAGAGATCAGCTAGCGGGGGCCTTAAATGAGCAGTTCTTC.